A single TCR beta chain is shown here with its context. The source of the sample is a study of cytomegalovirus exposure and HLA in healthy donors. Assay used: immunoSEQ multiplex PCR; TCRdb lists only in-frame clones, some missing. The sample yields 110,000 to 150,000 clones, about 90% seen once. The CDR3 is made up of 12 amino acids. Per the germline V gene, CDR1 is LGHNA and CDR2 is YNFKEQ. Trimming cost V 3 bases and J 6 bases, with 8 bases left between them. The TCR was taken from a woman between 18 and 30 years old in good health and CMV-seropositive. This chain uses TRBV4-2 with TRBJ1-1; D is uncertain. The sample comprised PBMCs. CDR3 loop: CASSHAGPEAFF. In DNA, the CDR3 is TGTGCCAGCAGCCATGCAGGCCCTGAAGCTTTCTTT.